This T cell receptor (beta chain) was recovered during a study of blood T cells in healthy people across ages. This CDR3 is 15 amino acids long. The germline V gene encodes CDR1 SGHRS and CDR2 YFSETQ. Broader study findings: Both naive CD4+ cell counts and diversity were greater in long-lived donors than in aged donors.

Through a sample-barcoded 5' primer and a J-beta primer mix, a second PCR was run for roughly 7 to 11 cycles. TCRdb ran MiXCR on the 5' RACE reads and lists one entry per CDR3 protein. This repertoire shows about 670,000 distinct CDR3 sequences, 52% found once; its top ten account for about 13%. Comments on this clonotype: Its antigen is undetermined. Germline and junction disagree at one end, which may indicate a read error.

The sample comprised blood. This receptor was obtained from a woman at least 80 years old in good health. V usage is TRBV5-1 and J usage is TRBJ2-1; D possibly uses TRBD1 or TRBD2 (5 bases each). The J call is uncertain, as TRBJ2-7 better fits the DNA end. The CDR3 bases are TGCGCCAGCGGCTTGGGACGGGGCTCCTACAATGAGCAGTACTTC. Translated: CASGLGRGSYNEQYF.